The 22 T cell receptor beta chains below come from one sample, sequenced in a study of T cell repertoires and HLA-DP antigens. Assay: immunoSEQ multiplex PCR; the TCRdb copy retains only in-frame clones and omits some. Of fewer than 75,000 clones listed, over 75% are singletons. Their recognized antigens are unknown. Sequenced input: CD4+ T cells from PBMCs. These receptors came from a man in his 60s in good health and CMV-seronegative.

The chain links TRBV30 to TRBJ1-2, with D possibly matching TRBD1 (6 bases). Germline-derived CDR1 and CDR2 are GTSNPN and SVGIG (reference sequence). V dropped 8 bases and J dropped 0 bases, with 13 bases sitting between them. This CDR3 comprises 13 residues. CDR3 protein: CAESRGANYGYTF. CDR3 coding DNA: TGTGCCGAATCAAGGGGGGCTAACTATGGCTACACCTTC.

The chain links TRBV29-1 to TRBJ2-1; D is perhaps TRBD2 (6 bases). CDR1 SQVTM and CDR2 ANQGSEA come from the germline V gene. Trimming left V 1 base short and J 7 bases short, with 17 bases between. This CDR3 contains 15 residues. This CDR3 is CSVEGGVRALNEQFF. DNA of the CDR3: TGCAGCGTTGAAGGGGGGGTCAGGGCGCTAAATGAGCAGTTCTTC.

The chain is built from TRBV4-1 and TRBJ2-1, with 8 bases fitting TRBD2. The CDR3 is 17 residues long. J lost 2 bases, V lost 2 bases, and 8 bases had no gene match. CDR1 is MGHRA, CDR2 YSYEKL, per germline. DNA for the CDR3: TGCGCCAGCAGCCAACACATAGCGGGGATCACCTACAATGAGCAGTTCTTC. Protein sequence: CASSQHIAGITYNEQFF.

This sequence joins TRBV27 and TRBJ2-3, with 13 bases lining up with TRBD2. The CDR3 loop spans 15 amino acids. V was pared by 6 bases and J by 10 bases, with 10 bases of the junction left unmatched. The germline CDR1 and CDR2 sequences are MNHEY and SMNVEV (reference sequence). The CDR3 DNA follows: TGTGCCAGCAGGACTAGCGGGGGGCCCGGTCGCGCGCAGTATTTT. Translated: CASRTSGGPGRAQYF.

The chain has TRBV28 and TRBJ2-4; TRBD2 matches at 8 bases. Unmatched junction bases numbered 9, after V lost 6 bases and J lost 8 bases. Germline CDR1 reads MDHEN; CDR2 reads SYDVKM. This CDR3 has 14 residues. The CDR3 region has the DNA TGTGCCAGCAGCCGGGGGGGGGCAGTGGACATTCAGTACTTC. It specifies CASSRGGAVDIQYF. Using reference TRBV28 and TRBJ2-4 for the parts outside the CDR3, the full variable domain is DVKVTQSSRYLVKRTGEKVFLECVQDMDHENMFWYRQDPGLGLRLIYFSYDVKMKEKGDIPEGYSVSREKKERFSLILESASTNQTSMYLCASSRGGAVDIQYFGAGTRLSVL.

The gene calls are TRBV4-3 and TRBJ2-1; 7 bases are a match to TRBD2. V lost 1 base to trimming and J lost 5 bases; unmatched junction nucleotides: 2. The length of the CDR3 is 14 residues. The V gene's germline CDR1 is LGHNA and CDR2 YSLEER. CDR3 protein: CASSQVGTNNEQFF. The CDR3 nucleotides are TGCGCCAGCAGCCAAGTAGGGACTAACAATGAGCAGTTCTTC.

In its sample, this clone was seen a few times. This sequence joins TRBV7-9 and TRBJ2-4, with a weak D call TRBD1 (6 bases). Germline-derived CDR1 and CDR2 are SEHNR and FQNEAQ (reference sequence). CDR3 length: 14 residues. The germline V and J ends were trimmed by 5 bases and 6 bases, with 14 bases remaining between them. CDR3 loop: CASSLGQNLNIQYF. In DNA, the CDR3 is TGTGCCAGCAGCCTTGGACAGAATTTAAACATTCAGTACTTC.

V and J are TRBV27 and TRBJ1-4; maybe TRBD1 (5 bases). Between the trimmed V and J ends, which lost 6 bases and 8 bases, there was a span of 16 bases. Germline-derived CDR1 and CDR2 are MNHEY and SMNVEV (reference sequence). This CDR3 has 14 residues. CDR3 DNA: TGTGCCAGCAGAGTGCAAGGGGCTGGGGAAAAACTGTTTTTT. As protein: CASRVQGAGEKLFF.

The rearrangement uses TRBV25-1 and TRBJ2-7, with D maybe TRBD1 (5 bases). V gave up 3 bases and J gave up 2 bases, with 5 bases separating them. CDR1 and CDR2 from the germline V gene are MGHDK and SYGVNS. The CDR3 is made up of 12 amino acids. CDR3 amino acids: CASSEDTYEQYF. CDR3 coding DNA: TGTGCCAGCAGTGAGGACACCTACGAGCAGTACTTC.

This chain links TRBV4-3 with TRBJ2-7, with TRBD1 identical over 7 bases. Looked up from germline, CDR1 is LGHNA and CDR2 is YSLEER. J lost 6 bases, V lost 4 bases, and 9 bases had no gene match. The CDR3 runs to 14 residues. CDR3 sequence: CASSLDRALGEQYF. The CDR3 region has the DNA TGCGCCAGCAGCCTTGACAGGGCCTTGGGCGAGCAGTACTTC.

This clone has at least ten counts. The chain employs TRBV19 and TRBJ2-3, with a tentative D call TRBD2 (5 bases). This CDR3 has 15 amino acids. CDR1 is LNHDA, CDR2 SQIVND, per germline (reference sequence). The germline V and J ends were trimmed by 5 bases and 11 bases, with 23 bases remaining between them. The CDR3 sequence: CASSDLAARTGVQYF. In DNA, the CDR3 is TGTGCCAGTAGTGATCTAGCTGCCCGCACTGGGGTGCAGTATTTT.

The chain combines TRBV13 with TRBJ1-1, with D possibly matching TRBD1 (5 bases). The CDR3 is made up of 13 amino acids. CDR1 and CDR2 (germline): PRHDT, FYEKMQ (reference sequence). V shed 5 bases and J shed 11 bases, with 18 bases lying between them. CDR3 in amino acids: CASSPPGGTFAFF. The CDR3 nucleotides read TGTGCCAGCAGCCCACCTGGGGGGACGTTTGCTTTCTTT.

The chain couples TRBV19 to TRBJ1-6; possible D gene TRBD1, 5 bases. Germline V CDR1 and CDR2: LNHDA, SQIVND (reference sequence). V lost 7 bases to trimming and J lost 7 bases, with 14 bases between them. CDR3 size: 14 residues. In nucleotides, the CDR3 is TGTGCCAGTAACCCTGGGACGGCCAATTCACCCCTCCACTTT. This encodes CASNPGTANSPLHF.

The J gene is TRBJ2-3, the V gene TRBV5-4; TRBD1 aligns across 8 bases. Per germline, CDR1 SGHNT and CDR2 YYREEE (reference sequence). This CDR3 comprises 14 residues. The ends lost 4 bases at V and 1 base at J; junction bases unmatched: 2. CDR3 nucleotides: TGTGCCAGCAGCCAGACAGGGGGCACAGATACGCAGTATTTT. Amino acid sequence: CASSQTGGTDTQYF.

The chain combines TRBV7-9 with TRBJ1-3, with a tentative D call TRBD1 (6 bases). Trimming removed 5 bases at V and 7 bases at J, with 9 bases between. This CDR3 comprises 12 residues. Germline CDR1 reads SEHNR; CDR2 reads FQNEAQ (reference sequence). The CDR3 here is CASSPTGNTIYF. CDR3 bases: TGTGCCAGCAGCCCAACAGGGAACACCATATATTTT.

CDR3 in DNA: TGTGCCAGCAGCCCGGCAGGGGGCTACGAGCAGTACTTC. Its translation: CASSPAGGYEQYF. The genes are TRBV11-2 and TRBJ2-7, with TRBD1 matching over 7 bases. Germline-derived CDR1 and CDR2 are SGHAT and FQNNGV. V shed 5 bases and J 3 bases; nucleotides not matched to a gene: 4. CDR3 length: 13 residues.

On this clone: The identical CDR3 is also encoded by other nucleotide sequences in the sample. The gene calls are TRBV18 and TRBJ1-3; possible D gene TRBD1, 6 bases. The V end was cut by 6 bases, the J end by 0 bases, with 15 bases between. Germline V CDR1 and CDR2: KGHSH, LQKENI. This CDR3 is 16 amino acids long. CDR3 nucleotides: TGTGCCAGCTCCCTCGGTCAGGGGAGCTCTGGAAACACCATATATTTT. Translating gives CASSLGQGSSGNTIYF.

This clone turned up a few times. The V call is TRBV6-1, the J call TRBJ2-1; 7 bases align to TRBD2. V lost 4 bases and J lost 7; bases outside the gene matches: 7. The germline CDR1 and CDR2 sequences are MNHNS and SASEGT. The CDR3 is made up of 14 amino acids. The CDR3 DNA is TGTGCCAGCAGTGCTTTAGCGGGTCCGAATGAGCAGTTCTTC. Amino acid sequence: CASSALAGPNEQFF.

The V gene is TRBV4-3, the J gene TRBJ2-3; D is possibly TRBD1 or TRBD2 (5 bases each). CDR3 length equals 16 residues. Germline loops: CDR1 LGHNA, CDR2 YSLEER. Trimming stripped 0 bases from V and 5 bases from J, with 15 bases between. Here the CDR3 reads CASSQDQGPAKDTQYF. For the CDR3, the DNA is TGCGCCAGCAGCCAAGATCAGGGACCGGCGAAAGATACGCAGTATTTT.

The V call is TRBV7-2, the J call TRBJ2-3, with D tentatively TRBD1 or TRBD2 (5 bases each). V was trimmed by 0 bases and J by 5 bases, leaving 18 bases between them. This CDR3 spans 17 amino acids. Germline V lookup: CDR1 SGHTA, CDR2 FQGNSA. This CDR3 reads CASSLAAGGGSGDTQYF. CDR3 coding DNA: TGTGCCAGCAGCTTAGCGGCAGGTGGGGGAAGCGGAGATACGCAGTATTTT.

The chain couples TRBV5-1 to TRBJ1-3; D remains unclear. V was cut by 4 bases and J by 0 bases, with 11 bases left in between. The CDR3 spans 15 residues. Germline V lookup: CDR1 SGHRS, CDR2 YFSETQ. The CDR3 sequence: CASSPTVFSGNTIYF. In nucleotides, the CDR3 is TGCGCCAGCAGCCCAACGGTCTTCTCTGGAAACACCATATATTTT.

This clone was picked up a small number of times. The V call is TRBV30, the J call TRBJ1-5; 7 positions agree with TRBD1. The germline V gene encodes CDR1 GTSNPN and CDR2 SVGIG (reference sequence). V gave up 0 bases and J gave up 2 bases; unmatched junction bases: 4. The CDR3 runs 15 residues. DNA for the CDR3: TGTGCCTGGAGTGTGGCAGGGGGAGGCAATCAGCCCCAGCATTTT. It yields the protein CAWSVAGGGNQPQHF. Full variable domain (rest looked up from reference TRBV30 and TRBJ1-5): SQTIHQWPATLVQPVGSPLSLECTVEGTSNPNLYWYRQAAGRGLQLLFYSVGIGQISSEVPQNLSASRPQDRQFILSSKKLLLSDSGFYLCAWSVAGGGNQPQHFGDGTRLSIL.